These 30 T cell receptor beta chains were sequenced from one sample in a study of T cell changes during pregnancy in multiple sclerosis (dated by TCRdb to the late 2010s). Preparation of the library involved the immunoSEQ multiplex PCR assay. In TCRdb, the immuneACCESS table is reduced to in-frame sequences with V and J assigned. These tables do not hold every clone; where another copy was compared, an unresolved V gene accounts for under half, and the others remain unexplained. The sample table holds roughly 80,000 clones, of which around 92% were seen once. The ten largest clones take up about 2.5% of the sample. Sequencing used peripheral blood, obtained before pregnancy. The receptors were sampled from a female donor with multiple sclerosis, enrolled in a pregnancy study.

The V and J genes are TRBV9 and TRBJ1-2, with 10 bases that match TRBD1. The germline V gene encodes CDR1 SGDLS and CDR2 YYNGEE. CDR3 length: 14 residues. With V trimmed by 0 bases and J by 5 bases, 1 base remained unmatched. The chain's CDR3 is CASSVGQGAYGYTF. The CDR3 DNA sequence: TGTGCCAGCAGCGTAGGACAGGGGGCGTATGGCTACACCTTC.

The V and J genes are TRBV19 and TRBJ1-2; 8 bases are a match to TRBD1. The J segment lost 6 bases and the V segment lost 5 bases, leaving 8 bases of the junction unmatched. The length of the CDR3 is 14 residues. Germline V lookup: CDR1 LNHDA, CDR2 SQIVND (reference sequence). The DNA for the CDR3 is TGTGCCAGTAGTGCCGAGGACAGGGTACATGGCTACACCTTC. This translates into CASSAEDRVHGYTF.

This chain links TRBV7-9 with TRBJ2-1; weak D call: TRBD2 (5 bases). This CDR3 spans 16 amino acids. V was cut by 0 bases and J by 2 bases, with 11 bases left in between. CDR1 and CDR2 from the germline V gene are SEHNR and FQNEAQ (reference sequence). CDR3 sequence (DNA): TGTGCCAGCAGCTTAGCGCCCAGCGGTACCTACAATGAGCAGTTCTTC. Residues: CASSLAPSGTYNEQFF.

V is TRBV4-2 and J is TRBJ1-5; 11 bases align to TRBD1. This CDR3 is built from 18 residues. CDR1 is LGHNA and CDR2 is YNFKEQ in the germline V gene. V trimming: 4 bases; J trimming: 7 bases; junction bases outside the gene matches: 15. For the CDR3, the DNA is TGTGCCAGCAGCCTAGAGCCCCCCGGACAGGGGGCGCGACAGCCCCAGCATTTT. It encodes CASSLEPPGQGARQPQHF.

The chain employs TRBV9 and TRBJ2-7; D unresolved. The germline V and J ends were trimmed by 3 bases and 4 bases, with 14 bases remaining between them. Germline V CDR1 and CDR2: SGDLS, YYNGEE. This CDR3 region has 14 residues. The CDR3 sequence: CASSGSLSQYEQYF. CDR3 DNA: TGTGCCAGCAGCGGTAGCCTGTCCCAATACGAGCAGTACTTC.

The V gene is TRBV28, the J gene TRBJ1-1; D not certain. Germline values: CDR1 MDHEN, CDR2 SYDVKM. The CDR3 is 12 amino acids. Trimming took off 2 bases at V and 2 bases at J, with 3 bases between the two ends. This CDR3 reads CASSLLNTEAFF. The CDR3 DNA follows: TGTGCCAGCAGTTTACTCAACACTGAAGCTTTCTTT.

The rearrangement joins TRBV13 to TRBJ2-1; 9 bases agree with TRBD2. Germline assignment: CDR1 PRHDT and CDR2 FYEKMQ (reference sequence). This CDR3 spans 15 amino acids. After removal of 5 bases from V and 4 bases from J, the junction contained 6 bases not matched to a gene. The CDR3 protein is CASSLRTSVYNEQFF. Written as DNA, the CDR3 is TGTGCCAGCAGCCTACGGACTAGCGTATACAATGAGCAGTTCTTC.

This clone was counted a single time. The V gene is TRBV6-1, the J gene TRBJ1-4; the match to TRBD1 covers 10 bases. Germline V gene lookup returns CDR1 MNHNS and CDR2 SASEGT. Trimming removed 4 bases from V and 5 bases from J; junction bases left unmatched: 10. This CDR3 spans 17 amino acids. The CDR3 bases are TGTGCCAGCAGTGTGACAGGGGGCAGGTTAGGGAATGAAAAACTGTTTTTT. Encoded protein: CASSVTGGRLGNEKLFF.

V gene TRBV5-6 combines with J gene TRBJ2-5; D is unclear. The CDR3 is made up of 12 amino acids. Trimming removed 0 bases at V and 5 bases at J, with 5 bases between. From germline, CDR1 is SGHDT and CDR2 YYEEEE. DNA of the CDR3: TGTGCCAGCAGCTTGGCCTCGGAGACCCAGTACTTC. It is translated as CASSLASETQYF. Filled out from reference TRBV5-6 and TRBJ2-5, the complete variable domain reads DAGVTQSPTHLIKTRGQQVTLRCSPKSGHDTVSWYQQALGQGPQFIFQYYEEEERQRGNFPDRFSGHQFPNYSSELNVNALLLGDSALYLCASSLASETQYFGPGTRLLVL.

The V call is TRBV6-1, the J call TRBJ1-1, with D perhaps matching TRBD1 (6 bases). The CDR3 totals 15 residues. Germline V gives CDR1 MNHNS, CDR2 SASEGT. V gave up 5 bases and J gave up 4 bases, with 17 bases separating them. CDR3 coding DNA: TGTGCCAGCAGTACACTAACAGGGTTGGGCACTGAAGCTTTCTTT. This codes for CASSTLTGLGTEAFF.

In DNA form, the CDR3 reads TGTGCCAGTAGGGGGACTAGCGGGAGTTGGGTGTTCTTC. This sequence encodes CASRGTSGSWVFF. This chain joins TRBV19 and TRBJ2-1; TRBD2 agrees at 14 bases. In germline, CDR1 is LNHDA, CDR2 SQIVND (reference sequence). The J segment lost 15 bases and the V segment lost 6 bases, leaving 7 bases of the junction unmatched. This CDR3 region has 13 residues.

The J gene is TRBJ2-1, the V gene TRBV27, with TRBD2 identical over 11 bases. The germline gives CDR1 MNHEY, CDR2 SMNVEV (reference sequence). Trimming at V came to 2 bases and at J to 4 bases, leaving 1 base not matched to a gene. This CDR3 region has 15 residues. CDR3 in amino acids: CASSLASGRYNEQFF. CDR3 in DNA: TGTGCCAGCAGTTTAGCTAGCGGGAGGTACAATGAGCAGTTCTTC.

The gene calls are TRBV21-1 and TRBJ2-7; the DNA was not used to check the table's D call, TRBD2. TRBV21-1 is labeled a pseudogene. The CDR3 is made up of 15 amino acids. The DNA of the CDR3 is TGTGCCAGCAGCAAACCCCCTAGCGGGAGCTACGAGCAGTACTTC. Encoded protein: CASSKPPSGSYEQYF.

The gene calls are TRBV7-2 and TRBJ2-5, with a weak D call TRBD1 (6 bases). V was cut by 1 base and J by 5 bases, with 14 bases left in between. The CDR3 runs 15 residues. Germline V gene data show CDR1 as SGHTA and CDR2 as FQGNSA. CDR3 DNA sequence: TGTGCCAGCAGCTTAGGGGGGCGGTCAGAGGAGACCCAGTACTTC. This encodes CASSLGGRSEETQYF. Using reference TRBV7-2 and TRBJ2-5 for the parts outside the CDR3, the full variable domain is GAGVSQSPSNKVTEKGKDVELRCDPISGHTALYWYRQSLGQGLEFLIYFQGNSAPDKSGLPSDRFSAERTGGSVSTLTIQRTQQEDSAVYLCASSLGGRSEETQYFGPGTRLLVL.

The V call is TRBV28, the J call TRBJ2-7, with no clear D. Germline loops: CDR1 MDHEN, CDR2 SYDVKM. The CDR3 has 14 residues. V was pared by 2 bases and J by 2 bases, with 10 bases between. The CDR3 DNA reads as TGTGCCAGCAGTTTAAGTGGAGCCCCCTACGAGCAGTACTTC. Amino acid sequence: CASSLSGAPYEQYF.

This clone has only a few counts. The V call is TRBV6-1, the J call TRBJ1-5; possible D gene TRBD1, 5 bases. The V end lost 5 bases, the J end lost 4 bases, and 15 bases lay between the germline ends. Germline values: CDR1 MNHNS, CDR2 SASEGT. The CDR3 runs to 15 residues. CDR3 loop: CASSSATEGNQPQHF. The CDR3 DNA follows: TGTGCCAGCAGTTCGGCGACGGAGGGGAATCAGCCCCAGCATTTT.

The genes are TRBV10-3 and TRBJ2-5; 10 bases match TRBD2. Germline CDR1 and CDR2: ENHRY and SYGVKD. V lost 6 bases and J lost 0; bases outside the gene matches: 4. This CDR3 has 15 residues. The CDR3 coding sequence is TGTGCCATCAGACCGGGACTAGCGAACCAAGAGACCCAGTACTTC. Translation gives CAIRPGLANQETQYF.

The rearrangement links TRBV29-1 to TRBJ2-1; 14 positions agree with TRBD2. After removal of 4 bases from V and 7 bases from J, the junction contained 9 bases not matched to a gene. Germline assignment: CDR1 SQVTM and CDR2 ANQGSEA. CDR3 size: 16 residues. The CDR3 spells CSVVSPGLAGVNEQFF. CDR3 coding DNA: TGCAGCGTTGTCTCTCCGGGACTAGCGGGAGTAAATGAGCAGTTCTTC.

The rearrangement uses TRBV27 and TRBJ2-3; tentatively, D is TRBD2 (6 bases). The V gene lost 5 bases and the J gene lost 0 bases, with 9 bases spanning the gap. Germline assignment: CDR1 MNHEY and CDR2 SMNVEV (reference sequence). The CDR3 sequence is 14 residues long. This CDR3 is CASSVSGSTDTQYF. In nucleotides, the CDR3 is TGTGCCAGCAGTGTTAGCGGTAGCACAGATACGCAGTATTTT.

The rearrangement links TRBV18 to TRBJ2-2; the match to TRBD1 covers 8 bases. The CDR3 sequence is 16 residues long. Germline loops: CDR1 KGHSH, CDR2 LQKENI. V shed 3 bases and J 7 bases; nucleotides not matched to a gene: 10. The CDR3 nucleotides are TGTGCCAGCTCACCCGGGACAGGCGGAGTTATCGGGGAGCTGTTTTTT. This codes for CASSPGTGGVIGELFF.

This clone appeared once. The chain combines TRBV5-1 with TRBJ2-1; 8 nucleotides align to TRBD2. Germline V gene sequence: CDR1 SGHRS, CDR2 YFSETQ. The V gene end was trimmed by 1 base and the J gene end by 9 bases; junction bases not matched to a gene: 12. The CDR3 runs 16 residues. The CDR3 DNA reads TGCGCCAGCAGCTTGACTAGCGGAGGCCCTGCCGGTGAGCAGTTCTTC. This codes for CASSLTSGGPAGEQFF.

CDR3 region: CASSLYQANQPQHF. In DNA, the CDR3 is TGTGCCAGCAGCTTGTACCAAGCCAATCAGCCCCAGCATTTT. The chain is built from TRBV5-5 and TRBJ1-5, with D unclear. V lost 1 base and J lost 3, with 8 bases in between. The CDR3 is made up of 14 amino acids. Germline lookup yields CDR1 SGHKS and CDR2 YYEKEE (reference sequence).

V and J are TRBV7-9 and TRBJ2-2, with D possibly matching TRBD1 (6 bases). This CDR3 contains 15 residues. Trimming removed 1 base from V and 4 bases from J, with 10 bases in between. Germline CDR1 is SEHNR and CDR2 is FQNEAQ (reference sequence). CDR3 sequence (DNA): TGTGCCAGCAGCTTAGTACAGGGAATCACCGGGGAGCTGTTTTTT. It is translated as CASSLVQGITGELFF.

The V and J genes are TRBV13 and TRBJ2-1, with 7 nucleotides matching TRBD2. Germline lookup yields CDR1 PRHDT and CDR2 FYEKMQ (reference sequence). V lost 1 base to trimming and J lost 10 bases; unmatched junction nucleotides: 13. This CDR3 contains 16 residues. CDR3 nucleotide sequence: TGTGCCAGCAGCTTAGAGGCGGGAGATGTTTCTGCCGAGCAGTTCTTC. Its translation: CASSLEAGDVSAEQFF.

As DNA, the CDR3 is TGTGCCAGCAGCTTGTTTCAGTCGCGGGGATTTAATGTC. It yields the protein CASSLFQSRGFNV. The rearrangement links TRBV5-6 to TRBJ2-7, with D perhaps TRBD2 (6 bases). Germline lookup yields CDR1 SGHDT and CDR2 YYEEEE. The CDR3 spans 13 residues.

The chain carries TRBV30 and TRBJ1-2; 7 bases agree with TRBD1. CDR3 length: 17 amino acids. Germline V gives CDR1 GTSNPN, CDR2 SVGIG (reference sequence). Germline trimming cut 0 bases from V and 7 bases from J; bases unmatched to any gene: 17. The CDR3 loop reads CAWSVSTGHISLRGYTF. The CDR3 bases are TGTGCCTGGAGTGTATCGACAGGGCATATCTCGTTACGTGGCTACACCTTC.

The V call is TRBV5-1, the J call TRBJ1-1, with D perhaps matching TRBD1 (6 bases). Germline V gene data show CDR1 as SGHRS and CDR2 as YFSETQ. This CDR3 region has 15 residues. V lost 4 bases and J lost 5, with 18 bases in between. The CDR3 is CASSRDRTVPTEAFF. CDR3 nucleotides: TGCGCCAGCAGCCGGGACCGGACAGTACCAACTGAAGCTTTCTTT.

In its sample, this clone was seen once. The V and J genes are TRBV19 and TRBJ1-5; 9 bases fit TRBD1. Germline V CDR1 and CDR2: LNHDA, SQIVND (reference sequence). The CDR3 totals 17 residues. Germline trimming cut 3 bases from V and 0 bases from J; bases unmatched to any gene: 6. CDR3 DNA sequence: TGTGCCAGTAGTATTCGACAGGGGGGGAATAGCAATCAGCCCCAGCATTTT. Amino acids: CASSIRQGGNSNQPQHF.

The chain links TRBV5-1 to TRBJ2-3, with 14 bases aligning to TRBD2. The CDR3 is 17 amino acids. V was pared by 4 bases and J by 0 bases, with 4 bases of the junction left unmatched. Germline V gene lookup returns CDR1 SGHRS and CDR2 YFSETQ. The CDR3 DNA sequence: TGCGCCAGCAGCCCGGGGACTAGCGGGAGTAGCACAGATACGCAGTATTTT. Protein product: CASSPGTSGSSTDTQYF.

This clone was counted once. This chain uses TRBV27 with TRBJ2-7; 8 bases map to TRBD1. This CDR3 region has 13 residues. CDR1 and CDR2 (germline): MNHEY, SMNVEV (reference sequence). V shed 8 bases and J 2 bases; nucleotides not matched to a gene: 5. CDR3 region: CASAPDRAYEQYF. As DNA, the CDR3 is TGTGCCAGCGCCCCGGACAGGGCCTACGAGCAGTACTTC.